A single sample gave rise to the 4 T cell receptor beta chains below, sequenced in a study of PD-1 blockade in classical Hodgkin lymphoma. Every single patient, without exception, relapsed after autologous stem cell transplantation, and brentuximab vedotin exposure varied. The data were produced by immunoSEQ multiplex PCR, yet TCRdb's version contains in-frame clones alone and is incomplete. The table records 90,000 to 100,000 clones, nearly 90% of them present only once. This specimen was peripheral blood mononuclear cells (PBMCs), taken before the second cycle of nivolumab. Every receptor here comes from a human donor with classical Hodgkin lymphoma.

The chain couples TRBV5-1 to TRBJ1-2, with D possibly matching TRBD1 (5 bases). Germline values: CDR1 SGHRS, CDR2 YFSETQ. The CDR3 covers 13 residues. With 0 bases removed from V and 8 bases from J, the gap between germline ends came to 11 bases. The CDR3 protein is CASSLAGERGYTF. CDR3 bases: TGCGCCAGCAGCTTGGCGGGGGAGCGCGGCTACACCTTC.

The chain is built from TRBV28 and TRBJ1-2, with TRBD1 as a possible D gene (5 bases). The V end lost 5 bases, the J end lost 7 bases, and 14 bases lay between the germline ends. The CDR3 is 13 amino acids. CDR1 and CDR2 (germline): MDHEN, SYDVKM. CDR3: CASSRGVAGGYTF. In DNA form, the CDR3 reads TGTGCCAGCAGTCGAGGGGTAGCCGGTGGCTACACCTTC.

The chain joins TRBV21-1 to TRBJ2-1; no DNA check was done on the table's D call, TRBD1. TRBV21-1 is a documented pseudogene. The CDR3 extends over 17 amino acids. The chain's CDR3 is CASSIDLGTSSYNEQFF. The CDR3 DNA is TGTGCCAGCAGCATTGACTTGGGGACAAGCTCCTACAATGAGCAGTTCTTC.

V and J are TRBV28 and TRBJ2-6, with D uncertain. Trimming cost V 4 bases and J 2 bases, with 12 bases left between them. The CDR3 length is 16 residues. The germline gives CDR1 MDHEN, CDR2 SYDVKM. Here the CDR3 DNA reads TGTGCCAGCAGTTCCCCTACCTCGACTGGGGCCAACGTCCTGACTTTC. Its translation is CASSSPTSTGANVLTF.